These 19 T cell receptor beta chains were sequenced from one sample in a study of T cells in Graves' hyperthyroidism and ophthalmopathy. The TCR beta CDR3 regions underwent amplification using RNA transcripts as the source. First-round RT-PCR with HTBI primers amplified the TCR CDR3 region. TCRdb analysed the multiplex PCR reads with MiXCR anew, one entry per CDR3 protein. The repertoire consists of 750,000 to 950,000 distinct CDR3 sequences, with roughly 40% occurring once and the leading ten covering about 9%. The sequenced sample was blood. Receptor source: a man younger than 35 with Graves' hyperthyroidism.

V gene TRBV5-8 combines with J gene TRBJ1-6; 7 bases are shared with TRBD1. This CDR3 has 15 residues. Germline CDR1 SGHTS, CDR2 YDEGEE. V was pared by 4 bases and J by 10 bases, with 11 bases of the junction left unmatched. CDR3 residues: CASSRDSQGLSPLHF. In nucleotides, the CDR3 is TGTGCCAGCAGCAGGGACAGTCAAGGGCTCTCACCCCTCCACTTT.

This clonotype showed up many times. The chain has TRBV6-5 and TRBJ1-4; D gene ambiguous. CDR1 and CDR2 (germline): MNHEY, SVGAGI. The CDR3 extends over 13 amino acids. V was cut by 9 bases and J by 14 bases, with 22 bases left in between. The CDR3 DNA reads TGTGCCAGTGCAAAAGGCGATGAAATCGAGCTGTTTTTT. It codes for CASAKGDEIELFF.

This clonotype turned up a few times. The gene calls are TRBV9 and TRBJ1-5; no reliable D call. There are 13 residues in the CDR3. Germline CDR1 is SGDLS and CDR2 is YYNGEE. V lost 0 bases and J 11 bases, leaving 12 bases between the germline ends. The CDR3 loop is CASSVEGSGAQHF. The CDR3 DNA follows: TGTGCCAGCAGCGTAGAGGGAAGTGGGGCCCAGCATTTT.

V usage is TRBV5-2 and J usage is TRBJ1-5; the table assigns TRBD1, which was not confirmed against the DNA. TRBV5-2 is a known pseudogene. The CDR3 spans 15 residues. The CDR3 DNA reads as TGTGCCAGCAAAGGGGCAGGTAATAGCAATCAGCCCCAGCATTTT. The encoded protein is CASKGAGNSNQPQHF.

This clonotype has ten or more counts. Here the CDR3 DNA reads TGTGCCAGCAGTGAACAGGGTATGGAAGCTTTCTTT. Its translation: CASSEQGMEAFF. The chain employs TRBV25-1 and TRBJ1-1, with a weak D call TRBD1 (5 bases). V was cut by 2 bases and J by 8 bases, with 9 bases left in between. The CDR3 contains 12 residues. Germline loops: CDR1 MGHDK, CDR2 SYGVNS.

The chain recombines TRBV7-9 with TRBJ1-2; D gene unclear. Trimming shortened V by 5 bases and J by 6 bases, and 13 bases separated the two germline ends. CDR3 length: 13 residues. Germline CDR1 reads SEHNR; CDR2 reads FQNEAQ (reference sequence). The CDR3 region is CASSPRWTNGYTF. DNA for the CDR3: TGTGCCAGCAGCCCCCGGTGGACGAATGGCTACACCTTC. Using reference TRBV7-9 and TRBJ1-2 for the parts outside the CDR3, the full variable domain is DTGVSQNPRHKITKRGQNVTFRCDPISEHNRLYWYRQTLGQGPEFLTYFQNEAQLEKSRLLSDRFSAERPKGSFSTLEIQRTEQGDSAMYLCASSPRWTNGYTFGSGTRLTVV.

In this sample, this clonotype turned up a few times. The J gene is TRBJ2-7, the V gene TRBV7-6; D unresolved. V lost 4 bases and J 0 bases, leaving 10 bases between the germline ends. Germline V gives CDR1 SGHVS, CDR2 FNYEAQ. This CDR3 is 14 amino acids long. The CDR3 region is CASSSNPSSYEQYF. The CDR3 nucleotides are TGTGCCAGCAGCTCCAACCCGAGCTCCTACGAGCAGTACTTC.

Turning to this clonotype: A read error may be the cause here, since a much bigger clone is one base away. The CDR3 DNA follows: TGTGCCAGCAGCTCCCAGGGTAATGAAAAACTGATTTTT. Protein sequence: CASSSQGNEKLIF. This chain connects TRBV7-1 to TRBJ1-4; D is possibly TRBD1 (5 bases). TRBV7-1 counts as an open reading frame of uncertain function. This CDR3 region has 13 residues.

There are a few counts of this clonotype. The chain has TRBV7-2 and TRBJ2-7; D gene unclear. Trimming shortened V by 6 bases and J by 2 bases, and 14 bases separated the two germline ends. Germline V gene sequence: CDR1 SGHTA, CDR2 FQGNSA. This CDR3 spans 14 amino acids. The CDR3 sequence is CASSAPDTAYEQYF. The CDR3 DNA reads TGTGCCAGCAGTGCCCCAGACACGGCCTACGAGCAGTACTTC.

The chain has TRBV7-2 and TRBJ2-7, with a weak D call TRBD2 (6 bases). The germline V gene encodes CDR1 SGHTA and CDR2 FQGNSA. Trimming removed 6 bases from V and 1 base from J, with 19 bases in between. The CDR3 consists of 16 residues. The CDR3 bases are TGTGCCAGCAGTCATCCCTACCGGGACTCATCCTACGAGCAGTACTTC. Translation: CASSHPYRDSSYEQYF.

This clonotype was counted once. V and J are TRBV19 and TRBJ2-3; 9 bases align to TRBD1. Per the germline V gene, CDR1 is LNHDA and CDR2 is SQIVND (reference sequence). The CDR3 loop spans 15 amino acids. Losses at the gene ends were 4 bases for V and 0 bases for J; bases not matched to a gene: 2. The CDR3 sequence is CASSRGTGSTDTQYF. The DNA for the CDR3 is TGTGCCAGTAGTAGGGGGACAGGGAGCACAGATACGCAGTATTTT.

This clonotype was counted a few times. The CDR3 reads CASSLDGRGRGPLHF. The CDR3 DNA follows: TGTGCCAGCAGCTTAGACGGCAGGGGGCGCGGGCCCCTCCACTTT. This chain links TRBV13 with TRBJ1-6, with 8 positions matching TRBD1. J gave up 13 bases and V 1 base, and 9 bases lay outside the gene matches. This CDR3 is built from 15 residues. CDR1 is PRHDT and CDR2 is FYEKMQ in the germline V gene (reference sequence).

On this clonotype: A much larger clone sits a single nucleotide away, making a read error possible. The V gene is TRBV11-2, the J gene TRBJ1-5, with D possibly TRBD1 on 6 matching bases. This CDR3 spans 14 amino acids. Germline V gives CDR1 SGHAT, CDR2 FQNNGV. DNA for the CDR3: TGTGCCAGCAGCCCTGGATACAGGGTTCAGCCCCGGCATTTT. Protein product: CASSPGYRVQPRHF.

This clonotype has only a few counts. The chain uses TRBV6-5 and TRBJ1-1; the D gene is possibly TRBD1 (5 bases). V was trimmed by 2 bases and J by 5 bases, leaving 9 bases between them. The CDR3 length is 13 residues. CDR1 is MNHEY, CDR2 SVGAGI, per germline. The CDR3: CASSYNGGTEAFF. The CDR3 nucleotides read TGTGCCAGCAGTTACAACGGGGGGACTGAAGCTTTCTTT.

V and J are TRBV5-1 and TRBJ1-1; the D is unclear. The germline V and J ends were trimmed by 0 bases and 1 base, with 13 bases remaining between them. The length of the CDR3 is 16 residues. Germline CDR1 is SGHRS and CDR2 is YFSETQ. The CDR3 reads CASSLAMGSENTEAFF. CDR3 nucleotide sequence: TGCGCCAGCAGCTTGGCTATGGGAAGCGAGAACACTGAAGCTTTCTTT.

Details on this clonotype: This may stem from a read error, because a much larger clone lies one nucleotide away. The chain carries TRBV7-8 and TRBJ2-7; D may correspond to TRBD1 or TRBD2 (5 bases each). V gave up 1 base and J gave up 6 bases, with 10 bases separating them. Germline loops: CDR1 SGHVS, CDR2 FQNEAQ. CDR3 length equals 13 residues. CDR3 region: CASSLGRECEQYF. The CDR3 DNA sequence: TGTGCCAGCAGCTTAGGCAGGGAGTGCGAGCAGTACTTC.

This clonotype occurred many times. The rearrangement links TRBV15 to TRBJ1-1; D is unclear. Germline assignment: CDR1 LNHNV and CDR2 YYDKDF (reference sequence). V shed 0 bases and J shed 6 bases, with 5 bases lying between them. CDR3 length equals 12 residues. The CDR3 nucleotides are TGTGCCACCAGCAGAGATAGGGCTGAAGCTTTCTTT. Protein sequence: CATSRDRAEAFF.

This clonotype has ten or more counts. J is TRBJ2-2 and V is TRBV19; D gene unclear. This CDR3 has 13 amino acids. Germline values: CDR1 LNHDA, CDR2 SQIVND (reference sequence). V was cut by 5 bases and J by 6 bases, with 10 bases left in between. The CDR3 spells CASSAGFAGELFF. The CDR3 DNA reads as TGTGCCAGTAGTGCCGGATTTGCCGGGGAGCTGTTTTTT.

This clonotype was observed once. The chain is built from TRBV4-3 and TRBJ2-5; TRBD2 aligns across 8 bases. V gave up 3 bases and J gave up 0 bases; unmatched junction bases: 3. The germline CDR1 and CDR2 sequences are LGHNA and YSLEER. The CDR3 is 15 amino acids. The CDR3 spells CASSQSAGDQETQYF. The CDR3 nucleotides are TGCGCCAGCAGCCAGTCAGCGGGAGACCAAGAGACCCAGTACTTC.